The present T cell receptor beta chain was sequenced within a study of blood T cells in healthy people across ages. Findings and limits, study-wide: Getting older went along with TCR beta diversity per million T cells dropping roughly linearly. Changes in expanded clonotypes were possibly confounded, as the CMV status of donors was unknown.

A remark on this clonotype: Its target is unknown.

Investigators took 9.5 to 10 milliliters of peripheral blood from every donor. A second PCR, run for about 6 to 11 cycles, used a sample-barcoded 5' primer plus a J-beta primer mix. One entry per CDR3 protein, called by TCRdb with MiXCR from the 5' RACE reads. The data show about 730,000 distinct CDR3 sequences, roughly two fifths seen once. This clonotype originated in a woman aged 60 to 75 in good health. The sample was blood.

This CDR3 is CASEGLARNEQFF. Here the CDR3 DNA reads TGTGCCAGCGAGGGACTAGCAAGGAATGAGCAGTTCTTC. The chain has TRBV9 and TRBJ2-1, with 9 bases identical to TRBD2. The V gene's germline CDR1 is SGDLS and CDR2 YYNGEE. V was pared by 7 bases and J by 7 bases, with 6 bases of the junction left unmatched. The CDR3 length is 13 residues.